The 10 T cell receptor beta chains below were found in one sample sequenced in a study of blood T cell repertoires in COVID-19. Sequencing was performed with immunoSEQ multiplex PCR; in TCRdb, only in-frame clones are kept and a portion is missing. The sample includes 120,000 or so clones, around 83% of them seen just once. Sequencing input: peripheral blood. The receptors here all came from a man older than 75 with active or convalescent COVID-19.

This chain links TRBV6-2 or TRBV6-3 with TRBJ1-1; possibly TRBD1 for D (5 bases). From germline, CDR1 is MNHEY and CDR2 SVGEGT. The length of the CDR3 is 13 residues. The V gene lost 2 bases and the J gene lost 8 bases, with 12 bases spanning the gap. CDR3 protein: CASSYMGQGEAFF. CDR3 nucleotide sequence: TGTGCCAGCAGTTACATGGGTCAGGGAGAAGCTTTCTTT.

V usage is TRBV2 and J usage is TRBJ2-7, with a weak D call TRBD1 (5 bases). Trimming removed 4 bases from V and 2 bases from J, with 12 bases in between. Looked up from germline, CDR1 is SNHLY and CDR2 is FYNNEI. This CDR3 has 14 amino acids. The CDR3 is CASSARRDTYEQYF. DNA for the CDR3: TGTGCCAGCAGTGCACGCAGGGATACCTACGAGCAGTACTTC.

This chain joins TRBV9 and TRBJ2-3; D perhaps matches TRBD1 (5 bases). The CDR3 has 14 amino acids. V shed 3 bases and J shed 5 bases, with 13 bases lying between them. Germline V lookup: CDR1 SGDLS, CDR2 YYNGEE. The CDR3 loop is CASSADHQGDTQYF. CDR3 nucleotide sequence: TGTGCCAGCAGCGCCGACCATCAGGGAGATACGCAGTATTTT.

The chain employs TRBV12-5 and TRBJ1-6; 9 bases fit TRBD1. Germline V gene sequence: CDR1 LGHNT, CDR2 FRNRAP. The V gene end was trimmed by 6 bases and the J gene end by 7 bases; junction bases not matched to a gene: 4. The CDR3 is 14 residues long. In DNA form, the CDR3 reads TGTGCTAGTGGCGACGGGACAGGGAATTCACCCCTCCACTTT. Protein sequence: CASGDGTGNSPLHF.

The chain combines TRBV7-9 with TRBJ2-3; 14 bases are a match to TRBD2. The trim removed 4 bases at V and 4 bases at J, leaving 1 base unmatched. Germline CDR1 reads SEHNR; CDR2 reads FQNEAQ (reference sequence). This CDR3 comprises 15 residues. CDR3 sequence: CASSSTSGGADTQYF. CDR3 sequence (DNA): TGTGCCAGCAGCTCGACTAGCGGGGGGGCAGATACGCAGTATTTT.

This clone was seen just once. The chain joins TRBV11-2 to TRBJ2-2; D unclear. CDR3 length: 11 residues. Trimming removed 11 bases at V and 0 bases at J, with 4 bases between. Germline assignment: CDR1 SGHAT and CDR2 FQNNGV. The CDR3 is CALSNTGELFF. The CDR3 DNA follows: TGTGCCTTATCGAACACCGGGGAGCTGTTTTTT.

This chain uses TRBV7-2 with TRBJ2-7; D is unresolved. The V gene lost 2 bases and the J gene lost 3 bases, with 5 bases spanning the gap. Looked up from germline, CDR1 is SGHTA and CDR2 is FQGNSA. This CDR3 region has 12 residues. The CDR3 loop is CASSLSGYEQYF. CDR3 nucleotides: TGTGCCAGCAGCTTATCCGGCTACGAGCAGTACTTC.

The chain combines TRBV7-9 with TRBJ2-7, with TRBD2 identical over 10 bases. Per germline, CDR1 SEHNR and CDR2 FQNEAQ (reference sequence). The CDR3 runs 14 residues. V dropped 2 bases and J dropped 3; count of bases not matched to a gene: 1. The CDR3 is CASSLLAGGYEQYF. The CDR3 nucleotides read TGTGCCAGCAGCTTATTAGCGGGGGGCTACGAGCAGTACTTC.

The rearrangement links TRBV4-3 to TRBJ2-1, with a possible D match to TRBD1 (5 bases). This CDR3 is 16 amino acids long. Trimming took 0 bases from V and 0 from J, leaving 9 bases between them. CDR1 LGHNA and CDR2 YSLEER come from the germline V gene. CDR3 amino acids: CASSQEGTGSYNEQFF. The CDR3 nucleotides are TGCGCCAGCAGCCAAGAAGGTACAGGCTCCTACAATGAGCAGTTCTTC.

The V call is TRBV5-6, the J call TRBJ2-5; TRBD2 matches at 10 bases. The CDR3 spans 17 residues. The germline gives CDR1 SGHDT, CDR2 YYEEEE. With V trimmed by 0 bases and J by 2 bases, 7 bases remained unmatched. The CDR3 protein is CASSLGLAGVEQETQYF. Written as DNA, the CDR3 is TGTGCCAGCAGCTTGGGGCTAGCGGGAGTTGAACAAGAGACCCAGTACTTC. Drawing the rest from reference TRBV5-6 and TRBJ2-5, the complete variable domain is DAGVTQSPTHLIKTRGQQVTLRCSPKSGHDTVSWYQQALGQGPQFIFQYYEEEERQRGNFPDRFSGHQFPNYSSELNVNALLLGDSALYLCASSLGLAGVEQETQYFGPGTRLLVL.